Sequencing of this T cell receptor beta chain was carried out in a study of T cell repertoires in cytomegalovirus infection. Notes on the study in general: Clonotype analysis showed dominance of the ex vivo response by HLA-C-restricted CMV-specific TCR beta clonotypes. Frequencies of public TCR beta families were cumulated, and this identified carriers of CMV plus the relevant HLA.

This clonotype was counted at least ten times. Its antigen is undetermined. TCRdb re-analysed the reads in MiXCR, keeping a single row per CDR3 protein. The repertoire holds roughly 250,000 distinct CDR3 sequences, with 9% to 15% as singletons. CDR1 is SGHDN and CDR2 is FVKESK in the germline V gene. V lost 0 bases and J 4 bases, leaving 12 bases between the germline ends. The CDR3 covers 15 residues. This sequence joins TRBV14 and TRBJ1-1; no clear D gene. The sample consisted of PBMCs. This TCR came from a human donor in good health (CMV status not recorded). Some clones in this sample may be carry-over from other donors' samples. CDR3 amino acids: CASSQEGAWGTEAFF. As DNA, the CDR3 is TGTGCCAGCAGCCAAGAAGGAGCATGGGGCACTGAAGCTTTCTTT.